This TCR beta chain came from a study of T cell clonality in common variable immunodeficiency. Study observations and caveats: In common variable immunodeficiency, TCR beta chains reportedly carried fewer deletions and N-nucleotide insertions.

The method was immunoSEQ multiplex PCR; TCRdb's version includes in-frame clones alone and lacks a portion of them. The sample contains 25,000 to 35,000 clones, none of them singletons. CDR3 length: 13 amino acids. V lost 10 bases, J lost 8 bases, and 18 bases lay in between. Germline V gene lookup returns CDR1 ENHRY and CDR2 SYGVKD. This clone was seen only a few times. Its antigen remains unknown. The observed sequence ends 3 residues before the CDR3 terminus, with the missing tail filled in from the germline J gene. The sequence derives from a human donor with common variable immunodeficiency. What was sequenced was peripheral blood mononuclear cells. The J gene is TRBJ2-1, the V gene TRBV10-3, with D tentatively TRBD2 (6 bases). The CDR3 sequence: CATAVVAGHEQFF. Incomplete CDR3 DNA: TGTGCCACCGCGGTGGTTGCGGGGCATGAG.